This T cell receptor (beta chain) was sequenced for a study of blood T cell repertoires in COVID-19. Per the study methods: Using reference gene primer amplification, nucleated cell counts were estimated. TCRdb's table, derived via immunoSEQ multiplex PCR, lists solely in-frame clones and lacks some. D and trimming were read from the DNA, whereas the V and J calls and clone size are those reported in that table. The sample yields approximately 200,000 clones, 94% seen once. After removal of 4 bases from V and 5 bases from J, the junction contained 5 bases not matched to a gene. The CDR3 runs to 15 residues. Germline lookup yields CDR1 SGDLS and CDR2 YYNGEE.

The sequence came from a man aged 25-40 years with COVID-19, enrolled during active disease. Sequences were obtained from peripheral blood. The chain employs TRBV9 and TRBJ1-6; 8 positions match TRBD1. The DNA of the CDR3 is TGTGCCAGCAGCTACGACAGGGGAAATAATTCACCCCTCCACTTT. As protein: CASSYDRGNNSPLHF.